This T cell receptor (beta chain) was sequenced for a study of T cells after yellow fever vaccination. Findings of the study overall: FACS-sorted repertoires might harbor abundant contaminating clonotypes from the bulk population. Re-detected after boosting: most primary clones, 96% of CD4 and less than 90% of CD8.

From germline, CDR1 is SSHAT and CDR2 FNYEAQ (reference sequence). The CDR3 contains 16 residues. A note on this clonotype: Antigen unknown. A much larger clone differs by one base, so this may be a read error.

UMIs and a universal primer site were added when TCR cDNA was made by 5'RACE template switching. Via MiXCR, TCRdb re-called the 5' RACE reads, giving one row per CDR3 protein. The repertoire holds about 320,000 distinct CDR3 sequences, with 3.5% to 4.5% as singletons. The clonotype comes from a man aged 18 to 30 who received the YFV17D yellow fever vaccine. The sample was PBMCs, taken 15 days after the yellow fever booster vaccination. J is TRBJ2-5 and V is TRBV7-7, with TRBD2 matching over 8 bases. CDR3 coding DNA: TGTGCTAGCAGCTTAGCGACTAGCGTGGGACAAGAGACCCAGTACTTC. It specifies CASSLATSVGQETQYF.